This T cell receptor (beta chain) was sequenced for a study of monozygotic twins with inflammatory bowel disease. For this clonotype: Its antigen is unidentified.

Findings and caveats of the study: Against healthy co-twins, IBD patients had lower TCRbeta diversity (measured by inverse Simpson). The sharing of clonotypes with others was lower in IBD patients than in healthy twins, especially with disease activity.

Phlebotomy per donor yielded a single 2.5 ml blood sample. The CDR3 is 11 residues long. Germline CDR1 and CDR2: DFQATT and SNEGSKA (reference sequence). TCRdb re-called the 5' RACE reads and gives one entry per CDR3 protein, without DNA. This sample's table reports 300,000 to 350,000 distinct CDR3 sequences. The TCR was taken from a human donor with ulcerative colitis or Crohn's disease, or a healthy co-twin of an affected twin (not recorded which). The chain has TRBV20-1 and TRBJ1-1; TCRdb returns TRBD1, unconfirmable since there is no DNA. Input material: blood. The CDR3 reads CSASGGTEAFF.